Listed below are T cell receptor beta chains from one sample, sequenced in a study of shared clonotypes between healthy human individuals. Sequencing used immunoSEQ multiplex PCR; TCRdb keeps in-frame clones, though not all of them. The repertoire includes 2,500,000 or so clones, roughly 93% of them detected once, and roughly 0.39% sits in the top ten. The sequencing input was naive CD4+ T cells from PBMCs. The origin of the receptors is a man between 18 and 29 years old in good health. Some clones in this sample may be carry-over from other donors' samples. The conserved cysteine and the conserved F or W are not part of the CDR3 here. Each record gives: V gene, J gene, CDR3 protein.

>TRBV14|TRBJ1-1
ASSPRPSWNTEAF
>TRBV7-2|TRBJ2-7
ASSLGLLKDSGSFPE
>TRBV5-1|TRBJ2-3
ASSSFGRGTDTQY
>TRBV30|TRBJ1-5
AWSGDRVNQPQH
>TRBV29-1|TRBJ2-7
SAGQSSYEQY
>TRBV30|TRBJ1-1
AWKGEITEAF
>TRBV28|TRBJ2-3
ASSFPSGTRAADTQY
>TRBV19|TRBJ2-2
ASKLAGGSAGELF
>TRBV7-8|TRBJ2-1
ASSITAHPSNEQF
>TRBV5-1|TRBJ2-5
ASSLTGGVLGETQY
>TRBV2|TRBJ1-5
ASSERQLPNQPQH
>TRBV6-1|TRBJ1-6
ATMVNNSPLH
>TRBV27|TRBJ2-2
ASTLGQGARKTGELF
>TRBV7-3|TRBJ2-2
ASSLRQGRTGELF
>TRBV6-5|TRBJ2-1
ASSYTVTSGYNEQF
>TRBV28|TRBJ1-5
ASSHDRGGNQPQH
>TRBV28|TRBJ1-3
ASSAPLGATGNTIY
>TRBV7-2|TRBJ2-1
ASSLQPGRGYNEQF
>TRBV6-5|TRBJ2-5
ASSYLGAERQTQY
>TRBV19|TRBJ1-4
ASSRRQGATEKLF
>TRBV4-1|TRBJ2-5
ASSPSWREGRGETQY
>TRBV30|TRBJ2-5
ACHEAFQETQY
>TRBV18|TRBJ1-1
ASSPRGTVTEAF
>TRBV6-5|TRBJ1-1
ASSYSRGLEAF
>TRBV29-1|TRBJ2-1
SVLQGSNEQF
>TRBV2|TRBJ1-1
ASSERNLSNEAF
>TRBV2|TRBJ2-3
ASRRLGDTQY
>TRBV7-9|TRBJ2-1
ASSSDAEGDEQF
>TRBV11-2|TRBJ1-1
ASSLGYDLRAPF
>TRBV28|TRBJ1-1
ASTPAWDGSAEAF
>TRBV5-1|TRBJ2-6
ASSLAQQTAGANVLT
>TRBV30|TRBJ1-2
AWSVYGVFGGYT
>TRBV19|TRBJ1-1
ASSILSGRTEAF
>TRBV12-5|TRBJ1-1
ASGSKGGAEAF
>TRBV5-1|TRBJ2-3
ASSLTGYTDTQY
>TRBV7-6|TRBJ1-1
ASSPRQASSRPIRNTEAF
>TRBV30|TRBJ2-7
AWRSLGNEQY
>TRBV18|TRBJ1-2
ASSPTPGNYGYT
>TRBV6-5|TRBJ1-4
ASSYPGEGEKLF
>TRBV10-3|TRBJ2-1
AISEYGGLTYNEQF
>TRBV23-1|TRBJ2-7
ASSSDTLPREQY
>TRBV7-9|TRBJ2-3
ASSSQGLLSTDTQY
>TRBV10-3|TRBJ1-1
AISPLDRNTEAF
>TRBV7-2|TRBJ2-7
ASSYPKGLAVQY
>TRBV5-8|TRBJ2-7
ASSLLPGQDYEQY
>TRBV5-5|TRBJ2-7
ASSFGQGRTYEQY
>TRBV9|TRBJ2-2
ASSVTGGPGTGELF
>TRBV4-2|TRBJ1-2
ASSQEGNYGYT
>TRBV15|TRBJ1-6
ATSRAVLGSPLH
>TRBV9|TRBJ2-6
ASGTYSSGANVLT
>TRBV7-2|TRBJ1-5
ASSFMTEFRNQPQH